Below, 13 T cell receptor beta chains from the same sample are listed, as sequenced in a study of shared clonotypes between healthy human individuals. Libraries were prepared by immunoSEQ multiplex PCR; TCRdb keeps only in-frame clonotypes and omits some of them. In the table there are around 2,000,000 clones, about 92% of which are singletons. In the naive CD8 group, cells lacked CD45RO and were positively selected for CCR7, so terminally differentiated effector memory CD45RA+ cells were left out. Sequencing was performed on naive CD8+ T cells from PBMCs. Receptors originate from a man between 18 and 35 years old in good health. Some clones in this sample may be carry-over from other donors' samples.

The J gene is TRBJ1-1, the V gene TRBV9; D may be TRBD1 (6 bases). V was trimmed by 1 base and J by 4 bases, leaving 8 bases between them. CDR3 length equals 13 residues. Germline CDR1 SGDLS, CDR2 YYNGEE. CDR3 DNA sequence: TGTGCCAGCAGCGTACAGGGGAGCACTGAAGCTTTCTTT. Its translation is CASSVQGSTEAFF.

The rearrangement joins TRBV7-9 to TRBJ1-1; TRBD1 matches 8 bases. Germline V CDR1 and CDR2: SEHNR, FQNEAQ (reference sequence). CDR3 length equals 16 residues. Germline trimming cut 4 bases from V and 4 bases from J; bases unmatched to any gene: 11. CDR3 nucleotides: TGTGCCAGCAGCTCAAACCGGGACAGGAATCTCACTGAAGCTTTCTTT. Residues: CASSSNRDRNLTEAFF.

In regard to this clone: Other nucleotide sequences from this sample produce the same CDR3. The rearrangement joins TRBV9 to TRBJ2-1; possible D gene TRBD2, 5 bases. V was clipped by 4 bases and J by 3 bases, with 11 bases between them. CDR1 SGDLS and CDR2 YYNGEE come from the germline V gene. There are 14 residues in the CDR3. The CDR3 DNA reads TGTGCCAGCAGCCCCGCGGGTTACTACAATGAGCAGTTCTTC. This translates into CASSPAGYYNEQFF.

The J gene is TRBJ2-1, the V gene TRBV6-5; D gene unclear. The CDR3 runs 13 residues. Germline V gene sequence: CDR1 MNHEY, CDR2 SVGAGI. V was pared by 8 bases and J by 3 bases, with 11 bases between. CDR3 loop: CASSVGIYNEQFF. The CDR3, as DNA: TGTGCCAGCTCGGTGGGCATCTACAATGAGCAGTTCTTC.

The rearrangement uses TRBV28 and TRBJ2-1, with D tentatively TRBD1 (5 bases). Germline V gene sequence: CDR1 MDHEN, CDR2 SYDVKM. This CDR3 spans 16 amino acids. Trimming took off 3 bases at V and 4 bases at J, with 16 bases between the two ends. The CDR3 reads CASSFGPETVYNEQFF. Here the CDR3 DNA reads TGTGCCAGCAGTTTTGGCCCCGAGACAGTATACAATGAGCAGTTCTTC.

CDR3 DNA: TGCGCCAGCAGCCAAGTCGGGCTAGCGGGGGCGGGGGATGGCGAGCAGTACTTC. Protein product: CASSQVGLAGAGDGEQYF. The chain is built from TRBV4-1 and TRBJ2-7, with TRBD2 matching over 10 bases. Germline lookup yields CDR1 MGHRA and CDR2 YSYEKL. This CDR3 has 18 amino acids. V lost 1 base to trimming and J lost 6 bases; unmatched junction nucleotides: 15.

The chain joins TRBV6-5 to TRBJ2-6; unclear D gene. The CDR3 covers 14 residues. V was pared by 7 bases and J by 2 bases, with 9 bases between. Germline CDR1 and CDR2: MNHEY and SVGAGI. The CDR3 bases are TGTGCCAGCACCGGGCCGACTGGGGCCAACGTCCTGACTTTC. Its translation is CASTGPTGANVLTF.

CDR3 DNA sequence: TGTGCCAGCAGGGTGGGACTAGCAGGCTCCTACAATGAGCAGTTCTTC. Amino acid sequence: CASRVGLAGSYNEQFF. J is TRBJ2-1 and V is TRBV5-6; 9 nucleotides agree with TRBD2. Germline CDR1 reads SGHDT; CDR2 reads YYEEEE. V was pared by 5 bases and J by 0 bases, with 6 bases of the junction left unmatched. This CDR3 spans 16 amino acids.

This chain uses TRBV10-3 with TRBJ2-3; 8 nucleotides line up with TRBD1. The length of the CDR3 is 18 residues. The ends lost 3 bases at V and 2 bases at J; junction bases unmatched: 13. The germline CDR1 and CDR2 sequences are ENHRY and SYGVKD. CDR3 sequence (DNA): TGTGCCATCAGTGAAAGCCAGGACAGGGAGGAGGTCACAGATACGCAGTATTTT. Its translation is CAISESQDREEVTDTQYF.

This clone has a handful of counts. The chain couples TRBV15 to TRBJ1-1; no clear D. The germline gives CDR1 LNHNV, CDR2 YYDKDF (reference sequence). This CDR3 spans 12 amino acids. Trimming left V 5 bases short and J 4 bases short, with 8 bases between. As DNA, the CDR3 is TGTGCCACCAGCCCGCTCGGCACTGAAGCTTTCTTT. This sequence encodes CATSPLGTEAFF.

The chain has TRBV7-2 and TRBJ2-7; 10 bases fit TRBD2. The V and J ends lost 0 bases and 7 bases, in that order; junction bases with no gene match: 9. The germline V gene has CDR1 SGHTA and CDR2 FQGNSA. There are 16 residues in the CDR3. As DNA, the CDR3 is TGTGCCAGCAGCTTAGCGAAAGCGGGAGGGCCGAGGGAGCAGTACTTC. It codes for CASSLAKAGGPREQYF.

V is TRBV27 and J is TRBJ2-7; weak D call: TRBD1 (6 bases). Trimming shortened V by 8 bases and J by 2 bases, and 16 bases separated the two germline ends. CDR1 is MNHEY and CDR2 is SMNVEV in the germline V gene (reference sequence). CDR3 length: 14 residues. The CDR3 nucleotides are TGTGCCAGCGAAAACAGGGAACCTCCCTACGAGCAGTACTTC. It translates to CASENREPPYEQYF.

The chain is built from TRBV4-1 and TRBJ1-4; D is unclear. V was pared by 0 bases and J by 5 bases, with 10 bases between. In germline, CDR1 is MGHRA, CDR2 YSYEKL. The CDR3 runs to 15 residues. The CDR3 nucleotides read TGCGCCAGCAGCCAAGACCCCGGGCCCAATGAAAAACTGTTTTTT. This codes for CASSQDPGPNEKLFF.